This TCR beta chain was captured in a study of Graves' ophthalmopathy and Graves' hyperthyroidism. Study-wide points: The model forecast ophthalmopathy progression, reaching 70.59% sensitivity and around 75% specificity.

As the template, RNA transcripts were used to amplify TCR beta CDR3 regions. Second-round multiplex PCR came after a first-round RT-PCR that employed HTBI primers. MiXCR was run by TCRdb on the multiplex PCR reads, yielding one entry per CDR3 protein. This sample has 300,000 to 350,000 distinct CDR3 sequences, with roughly a sixth found just once. Patients were left out if they had other autoimmune diseases, uncontrolled infections, pregnancy or lactation. Diagnostic conclusions were grounded in clinical symptoms, serum thyroxine, TRAb, thyroid ultrasound and orbital computed tomography. The source of the PBMCs was 9.5 to 10 ml of fresh peripheral blood. Trimming cost V 5 bases and J 7 bases, with 14 bases left between them. The CDR3 length is 13 residues. Germline-derived CDR1 and CDR2 are MGHDK and SYGVNS. This clonotype came up many times. Its antigen remains unidentified.

Sequenced input: peripheral blood. The receptor was isolated from an adult man with Graves' ophthalmopathy. The chain is built from TRBV25-1 and TRBJ1-2, with D tentatively TRBD1 (6 bases). The CDR3 sequence is CASSSQGYGGYTF. The CDR3 bases are TGTGCCAGCAGTTCACAGGGTTATGGTGGCTACACCTTC.